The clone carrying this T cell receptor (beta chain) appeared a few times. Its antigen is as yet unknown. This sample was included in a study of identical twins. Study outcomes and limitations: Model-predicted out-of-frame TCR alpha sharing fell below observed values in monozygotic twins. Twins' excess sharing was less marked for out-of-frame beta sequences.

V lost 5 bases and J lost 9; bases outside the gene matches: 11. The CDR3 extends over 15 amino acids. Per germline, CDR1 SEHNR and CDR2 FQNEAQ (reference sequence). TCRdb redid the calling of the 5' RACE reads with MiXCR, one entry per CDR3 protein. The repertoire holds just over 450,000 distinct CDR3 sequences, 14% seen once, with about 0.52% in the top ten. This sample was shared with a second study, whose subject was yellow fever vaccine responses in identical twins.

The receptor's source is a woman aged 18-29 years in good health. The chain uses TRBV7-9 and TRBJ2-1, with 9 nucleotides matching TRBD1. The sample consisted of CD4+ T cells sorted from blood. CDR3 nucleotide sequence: TGTGCCAGCAGCCCACCGGGACAGGGTACGGGTGAGCAGTTCTTC. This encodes CASSPPGQGTGEQFF.